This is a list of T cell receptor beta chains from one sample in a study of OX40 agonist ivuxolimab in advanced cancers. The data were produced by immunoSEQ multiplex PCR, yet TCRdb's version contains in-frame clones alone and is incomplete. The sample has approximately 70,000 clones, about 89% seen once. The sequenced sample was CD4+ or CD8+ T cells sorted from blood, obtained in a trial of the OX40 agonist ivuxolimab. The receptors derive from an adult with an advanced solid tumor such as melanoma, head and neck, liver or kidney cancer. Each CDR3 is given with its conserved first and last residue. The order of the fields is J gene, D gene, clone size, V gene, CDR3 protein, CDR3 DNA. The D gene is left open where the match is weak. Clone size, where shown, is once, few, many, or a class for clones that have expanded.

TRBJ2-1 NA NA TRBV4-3 CASSPGAQRGGDEQFF TGCGCCAGCAGCCCAGGGGCGCAAAGGGGTGGCGATGAGCAGTTCTTC
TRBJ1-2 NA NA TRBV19 CASSSNRALGYGYTF TGTGCCAGTAGTAGCAACAGGGCCTTGGGCTATGGCTACACCTTC
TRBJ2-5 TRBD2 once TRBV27 CASSLYSAGLQETQYF TGTGCCAGCAGTTTATACTCAGCGGGGCTCCAAGAGACCCAGTACTTC
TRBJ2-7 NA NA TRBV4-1 CASSPDRGYEQYF TGCGCCAGCAGTCCTGACAGAGGCTACGAGCAGTACTTC
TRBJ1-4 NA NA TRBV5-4 CASSLSAATNEKLFF TGTGCCAGCAGCTTGTCGGCGGCGACTAATGAAAAACTGTTTTTT
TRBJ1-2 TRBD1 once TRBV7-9 CASSPRQTGVPYGYTF TGTGCCAGCAGCCCGCGACAGACAGGGGTTCCATATGGCTACACCTTC
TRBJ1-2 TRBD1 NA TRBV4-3 CASSQEGGTEGVMTYGYTF TGCGCCAGCAGCCAAGAGGGGGGGACAGAGGGTGTCATGACGTATGGCTACACCTTC
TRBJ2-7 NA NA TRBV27 CASSHLMGYEQYF TGTGCCAGCAGCCACTTAATGGGTTACGAGCAGTACTTC
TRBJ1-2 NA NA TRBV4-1 CASTFGSSAGFMYGYTF TGCGCCAGCACCTTTGGATCTTCAGCAGGGTTCATGTATGGCTACACCTTC
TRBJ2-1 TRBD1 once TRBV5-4 CASSSPGQGAHNEQFF TGTGCCAGCAGCTCACCGGGACAGGGGGCGCATAATGAGCAGTTCTTC
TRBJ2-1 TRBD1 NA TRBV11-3 CASSVRQGRDEQFF TGTGCCAGCAGCGTCCGACAGGGTCGGGATGAGCAGTTCTTC
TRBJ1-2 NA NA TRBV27 CASSYSPSLLGYTF TGTGCCAGCAGTTATTCCCCCAGCTTGCTTGGCTACACCTTC
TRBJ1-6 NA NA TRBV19 CASSIGVSYNSPLHF TGTGCCAGTAGTATTGGGGTGTCCTATAATTCACCCCTCCACTTT
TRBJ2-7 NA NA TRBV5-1 CASSYDLTSGTYEQYF TGCGCCAGCAGCTATGACCTGACTAGTGGAACCTACGAGCAGTACTTC
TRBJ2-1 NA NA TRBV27 CASSLGGSYNEQFF TGTGCCAGCAGCCTAGGGGGCTCCTACAATGAGCAGTTCTTC